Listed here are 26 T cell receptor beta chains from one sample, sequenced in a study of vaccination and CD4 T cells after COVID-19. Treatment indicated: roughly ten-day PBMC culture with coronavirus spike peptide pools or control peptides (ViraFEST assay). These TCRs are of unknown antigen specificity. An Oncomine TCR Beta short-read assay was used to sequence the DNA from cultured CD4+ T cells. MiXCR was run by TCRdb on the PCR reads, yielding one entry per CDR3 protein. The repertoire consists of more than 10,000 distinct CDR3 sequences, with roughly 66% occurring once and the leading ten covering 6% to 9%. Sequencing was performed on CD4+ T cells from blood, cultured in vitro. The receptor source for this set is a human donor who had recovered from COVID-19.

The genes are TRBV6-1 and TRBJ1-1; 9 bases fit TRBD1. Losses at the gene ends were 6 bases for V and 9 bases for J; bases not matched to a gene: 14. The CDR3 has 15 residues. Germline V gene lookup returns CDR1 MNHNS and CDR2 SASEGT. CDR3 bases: TGTGCCAGCAGGGCCCTGGGACAGGGAGGGACTCAAGCTTTCTTT. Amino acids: CASRALGQGGTQAFF.

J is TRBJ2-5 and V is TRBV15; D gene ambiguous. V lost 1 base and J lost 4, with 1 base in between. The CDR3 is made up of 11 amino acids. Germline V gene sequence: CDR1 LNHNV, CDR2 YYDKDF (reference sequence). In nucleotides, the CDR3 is TGTGCCACCAGCAGAGGAGAGACCCAGTACTTC. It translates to CATSRGETQYF.

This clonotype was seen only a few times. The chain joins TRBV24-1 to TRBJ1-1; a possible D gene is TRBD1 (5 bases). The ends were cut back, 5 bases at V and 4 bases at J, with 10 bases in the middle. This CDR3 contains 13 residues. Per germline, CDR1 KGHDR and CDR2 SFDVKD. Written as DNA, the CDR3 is TGTGCCACCAGTGGTCAGGGTTTCACTGAAGCTTTCTTT. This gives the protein CATSGQGFTEAFF.

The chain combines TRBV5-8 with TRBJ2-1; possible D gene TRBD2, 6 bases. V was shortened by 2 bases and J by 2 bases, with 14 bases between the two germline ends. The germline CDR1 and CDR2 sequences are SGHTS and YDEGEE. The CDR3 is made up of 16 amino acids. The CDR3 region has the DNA TGTGCCAGCAGCTTTCATCTGGGACTTACCTACAATGAGCAGTTCTTC. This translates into CASSFHLGLTYNEQFF.

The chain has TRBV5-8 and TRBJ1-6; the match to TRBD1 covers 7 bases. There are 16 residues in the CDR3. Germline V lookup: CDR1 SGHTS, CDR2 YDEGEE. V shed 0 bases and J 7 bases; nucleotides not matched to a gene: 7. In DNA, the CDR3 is TGTGCCAGCAGCTTGGCCGGCAGGGGGAAGAATTCACCCCTCCACTTT. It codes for CASSLAGRGKNSPLHF.

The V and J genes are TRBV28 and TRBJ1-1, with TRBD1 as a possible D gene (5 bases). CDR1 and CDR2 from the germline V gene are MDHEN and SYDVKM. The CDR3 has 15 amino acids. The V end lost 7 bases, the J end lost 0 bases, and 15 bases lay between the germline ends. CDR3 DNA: TGTGCCAGCACGCACACCAAGACAGTGAACACTGAAGCTTTCTTT. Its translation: CASTHTKTVNTEAFF.

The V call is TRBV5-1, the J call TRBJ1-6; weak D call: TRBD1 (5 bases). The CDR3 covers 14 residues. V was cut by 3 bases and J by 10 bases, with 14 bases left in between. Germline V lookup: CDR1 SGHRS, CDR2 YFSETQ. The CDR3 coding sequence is TGCGCCAGCAGCTCCGGCGAGAAGGGGTCACCCCTCCACTTT. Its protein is CASSSGEKGSPLHF.

The CDR3 sequence is CSAEDPRRSQPQHF. CDR3 coding DNA: TGCAGTGCTGAAGACCCGCGAAGGAGTCAGCCCCAGCATTTT. The chain joins TRBV20-1 to TRBJ1-5, with D unclear. Between the trimmed V and J ends, which lost 5 bases and 6 bases, there was a span of 17 bases. CDR1 is DFQATT, CDR2 SNEGSKA, per germline (reference sequence). The CDR3 extends over 14 amino acids.

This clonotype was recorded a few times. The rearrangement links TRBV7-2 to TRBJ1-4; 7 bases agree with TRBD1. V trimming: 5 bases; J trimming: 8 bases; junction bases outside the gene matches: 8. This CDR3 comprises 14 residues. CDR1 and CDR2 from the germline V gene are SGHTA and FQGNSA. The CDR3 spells CASSQRQGGEKLFF. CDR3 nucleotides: TGTGCCAGCAGCCAAAGACAGGGAGGCGAAAAACTGTTTTTT.

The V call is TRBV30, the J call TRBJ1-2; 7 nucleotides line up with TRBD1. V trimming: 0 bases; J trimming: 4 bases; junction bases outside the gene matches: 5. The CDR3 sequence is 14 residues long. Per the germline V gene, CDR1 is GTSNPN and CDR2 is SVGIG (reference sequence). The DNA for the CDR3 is TGTGCCTGGAGTGTACTACAGGGGATCTATGGCTACACCTTC. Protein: CAWSVLQGIYGYTF.

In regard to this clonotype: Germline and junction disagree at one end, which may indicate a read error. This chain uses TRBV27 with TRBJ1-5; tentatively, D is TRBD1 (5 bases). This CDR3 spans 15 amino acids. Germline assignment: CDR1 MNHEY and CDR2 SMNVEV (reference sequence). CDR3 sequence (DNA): TGTGCCAGCAGCTTATCAGGGTTTAGCAATCAGCCCCAGCATTTT. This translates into CASSLSGFSNQPQHF.

The CDR3 is CASSLGIGQGAETQYF. The CDR3 nucleotides read TGTGCCAGCAGCTTAGGAATAGGACAGGGGGCAGAGACCCAGTACTTC. This rearrangement joins TRBV7-9 to TRBJ2-5; 11 positions agree with TRBD1. The germline V gene has CDR1 SEHNR and CDR2 FQNEAQ (reference sequence). J lost 4 bases, V lost 1 base, and 5 bases had no gene match. The CDR3 covers 16 residues.

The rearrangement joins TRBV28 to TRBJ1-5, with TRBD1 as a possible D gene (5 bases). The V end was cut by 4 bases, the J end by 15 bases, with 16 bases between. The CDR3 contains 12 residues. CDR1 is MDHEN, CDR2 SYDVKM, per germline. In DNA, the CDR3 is TGTGCCAGCAGTTCAGGGAGCAGACCCATGCATTTT. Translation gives CASSSGSRPMHF.

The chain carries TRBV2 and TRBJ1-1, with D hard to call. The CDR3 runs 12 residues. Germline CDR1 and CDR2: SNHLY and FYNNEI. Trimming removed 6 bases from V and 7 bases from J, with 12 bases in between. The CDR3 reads CASSTGASEAFF. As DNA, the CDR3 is TGTGCCAGCAGCACGGGCGCCAGTGAAGCTTTCTTT.

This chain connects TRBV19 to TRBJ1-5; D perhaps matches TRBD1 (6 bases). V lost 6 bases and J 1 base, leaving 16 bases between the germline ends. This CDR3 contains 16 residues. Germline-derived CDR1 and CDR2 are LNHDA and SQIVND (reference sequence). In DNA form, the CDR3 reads TGTGCCAGTAGGATTAACAGGGTTCGGAGCAATCAGCCCCAGCATTTT. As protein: CASRINRVRSNQPQHF.

In nucleotides, the CDR3 is TGTGCCAGCAGTTTCAGAGGGAACAGCAATCAGCCCCAGCATTTT. It codes for CASSFRGNSNQPQHF. The rearrangement joins TRBV27 to TRBJ1-5; no firm D call. The CDR3 loop spans 15 amino acids. V was trimmed by 3 bases and J by 1 base, leaving 10 bases between them. Germline lookup yields CDR1 MNHEY and CDR2 SMNVEV (reference sequence).

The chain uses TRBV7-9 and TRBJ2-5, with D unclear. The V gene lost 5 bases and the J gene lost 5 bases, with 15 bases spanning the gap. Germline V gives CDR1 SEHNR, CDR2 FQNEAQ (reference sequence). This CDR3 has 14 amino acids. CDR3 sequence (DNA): TGTGCCAGCAGCGTCCGGGCCCTGGGGGAGACCCAGTACTTC. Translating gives CASSVRALGETQYF. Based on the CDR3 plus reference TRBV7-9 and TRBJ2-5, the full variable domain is DTGVSQNPRHKITKRGQNVTFRCDPISEHNRLYWYRQTLGQGPEFLTYFQNEAQLEKSRLLSDRFSAERPKGSFSTLEIQRTEQGDSAMYLCASSVRALGETQYFGPGTRLLVL.

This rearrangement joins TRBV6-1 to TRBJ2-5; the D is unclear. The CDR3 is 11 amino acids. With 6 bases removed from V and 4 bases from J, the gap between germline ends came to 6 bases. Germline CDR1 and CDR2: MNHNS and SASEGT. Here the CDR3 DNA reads TGTGCCAGCAGGAGGAGAGAGACCCAGTACTTC. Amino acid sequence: CASRRRETQYF.

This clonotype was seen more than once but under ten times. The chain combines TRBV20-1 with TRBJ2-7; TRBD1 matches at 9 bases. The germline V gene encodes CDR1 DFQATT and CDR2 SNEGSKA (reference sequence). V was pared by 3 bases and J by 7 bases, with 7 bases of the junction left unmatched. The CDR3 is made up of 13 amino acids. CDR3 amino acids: CSASLGTGTEQYF. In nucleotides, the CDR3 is TGCAGTGCTAGTTTAGGGACAGGGACGGAGCAGTACTTC.

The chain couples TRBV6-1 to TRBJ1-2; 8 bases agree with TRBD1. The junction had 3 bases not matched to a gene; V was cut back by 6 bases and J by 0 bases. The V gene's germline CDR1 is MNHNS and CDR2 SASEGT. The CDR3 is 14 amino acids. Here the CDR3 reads CASRLTGANYGYTF. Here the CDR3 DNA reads TGTGCCAGCAGATTGACAGGGGCTAACTATGGCTACACCTTC.

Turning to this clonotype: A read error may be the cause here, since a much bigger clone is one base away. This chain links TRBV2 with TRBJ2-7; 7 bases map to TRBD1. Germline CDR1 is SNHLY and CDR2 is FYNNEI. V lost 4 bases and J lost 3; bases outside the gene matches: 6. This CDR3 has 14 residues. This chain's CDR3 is CASSVGTEVYEQYF. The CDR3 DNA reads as TGTGCCAGCAGTGTTGGGACAGAGGTCTACGAGCAGTACTTC.

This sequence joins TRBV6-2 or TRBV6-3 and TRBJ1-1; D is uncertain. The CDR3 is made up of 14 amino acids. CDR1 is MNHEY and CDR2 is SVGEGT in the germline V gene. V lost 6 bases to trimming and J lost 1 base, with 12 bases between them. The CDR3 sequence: CASSTEHTNTEAFF. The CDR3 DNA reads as TGTGCCAGCAGCACGGAACACACGAACACTGAAGCTTTCTTT.

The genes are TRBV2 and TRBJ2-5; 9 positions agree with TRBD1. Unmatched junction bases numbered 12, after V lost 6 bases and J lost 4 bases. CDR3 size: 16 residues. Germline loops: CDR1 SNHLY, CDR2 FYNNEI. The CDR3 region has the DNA TGTGCCAGCAGCGATTGGGGGACAGGGTTAAGAGAGACCCAGTACTTC. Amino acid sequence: CASSDWGTGLRETQYF.

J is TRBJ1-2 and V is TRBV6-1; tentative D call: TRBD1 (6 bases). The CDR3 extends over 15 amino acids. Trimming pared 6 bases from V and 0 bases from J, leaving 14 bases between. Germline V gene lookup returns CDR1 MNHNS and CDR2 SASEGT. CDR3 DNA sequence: TGTGCCAGCAGCGTCGGGGGCTCTACTAACTATGGCTACACCTTC. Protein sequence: CASSVGGSTNYGYTF.

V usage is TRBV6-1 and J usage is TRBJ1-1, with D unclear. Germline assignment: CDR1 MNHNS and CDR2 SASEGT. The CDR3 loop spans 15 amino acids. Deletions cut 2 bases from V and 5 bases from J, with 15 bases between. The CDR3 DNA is TGTGCCAGCAGTGAACGGGAAAGGGTGAGGACTGAAGCTTTCTTT. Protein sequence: CASSERERVRTEAFF.

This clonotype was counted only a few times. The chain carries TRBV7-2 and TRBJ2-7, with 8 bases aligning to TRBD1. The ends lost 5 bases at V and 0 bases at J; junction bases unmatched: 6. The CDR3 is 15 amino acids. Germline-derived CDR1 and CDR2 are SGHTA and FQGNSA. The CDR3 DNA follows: TGTGCCAGCAGCCCCCAGGGGGCCAGCTCCTACGAGCAGTACTTC. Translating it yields CASSPQGASSYEQYF.